This TCR beta chain was sequenced during a study of CD8 T cells in Susac syndrome. In germline, CDR1 is LNHDA, CDR2 SQIVND (reference sequence). V was shortened by 3 bases and J by 1 base, with 10 bases between the two germline ends. CDR3 length equals 15 residues. RNA was extracted with the RNeasy kit, and a quantity of about 0.45 to 1 ug was reverse transcribed using random hexamers. TCRdb reprocessed the immunoSEQ multiplex PCR reads via MiXCR and lists one record per CDR3 protein. The sample includes about 300,000 distinct CDR3 sequences, under 95% seen only once; the top ten take about 0.063%. This TCR derives from a human donor with multiple sclerosis. This chain connects TRBV19 to TRBJ1-3; no definite D call. Sequences were obtained from CD4+ T cells from PBMCs. CDR3 protein: CASSIGSSSGNTIYF. CDR3 nucleotides: TGTGCCAGTAGTATTGGGTCGTCTTCTGGAAACACCATATATTTT.